This TCR beta chain was found in a study of cytomegalovirus exposure and HLA in healthy donors. Overall study findings and caveats: Accounts indicate the classifier identified cytomegalovirus status with strong specificity and sensitivity. The listing of 160 or so TCR beta chains classed them as cytomegalovirus-associated. In an earlier analysis, most TCR beta V segments were productive about 87% or about 30% of the time. It is likely that the observed cluster of highly shared sequence variants was a sequencing artifact.

Concerning this clone: The target antigen is unknown.

With 60 Vbeta and 13 Jbeta primers, the PCR was carried out. Data came from immunoSEQ multiplex PCR; TCRdb stores just in-frame clones and leaves some out. The sample lists 150,000 to 200,000 clones; roughly 88% were seen once. Sequencing input: PBMCs. This TCR derives from a man in his fifties or sixties in good health and CMV-seropositive.

The CDR3 protein is CASSFTGSSMGTDTQYF. Here the CDR3 DNA reads TGCGCCAGCAGCTTCACAGGGAGTTCAATGGGCACAGATACGCAGTATTTT. The genes are TRBV5-1 and TRBJ2-3, with TRBD1 as a possible D gene (6 bases). The V end lost 2 bases, the J end lost 1 base, and 17 bases lay between the germline ends. The CDR3 covers 17 residues. The germline V gene encodes CDR1 SGHRS and CDR2 YFSETQ.